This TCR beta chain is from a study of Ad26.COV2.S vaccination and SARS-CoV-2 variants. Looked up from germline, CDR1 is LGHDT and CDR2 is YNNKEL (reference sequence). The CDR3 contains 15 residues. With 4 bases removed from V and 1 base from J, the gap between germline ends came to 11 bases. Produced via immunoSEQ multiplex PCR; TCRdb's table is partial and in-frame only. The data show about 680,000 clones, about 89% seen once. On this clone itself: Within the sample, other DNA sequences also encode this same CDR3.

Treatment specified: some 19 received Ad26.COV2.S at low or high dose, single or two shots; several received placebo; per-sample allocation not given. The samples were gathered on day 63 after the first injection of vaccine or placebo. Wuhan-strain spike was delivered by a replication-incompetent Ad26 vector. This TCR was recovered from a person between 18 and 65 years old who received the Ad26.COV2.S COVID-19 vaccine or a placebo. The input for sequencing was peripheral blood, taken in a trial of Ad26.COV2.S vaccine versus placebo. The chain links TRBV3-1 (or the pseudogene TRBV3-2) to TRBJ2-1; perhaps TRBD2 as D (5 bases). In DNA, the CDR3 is TGTGCCAGCAGCCGAAGCGGAAGTTCCTACAATGAGCAGTTCTTC. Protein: CASSRSGSSYNEQFF.